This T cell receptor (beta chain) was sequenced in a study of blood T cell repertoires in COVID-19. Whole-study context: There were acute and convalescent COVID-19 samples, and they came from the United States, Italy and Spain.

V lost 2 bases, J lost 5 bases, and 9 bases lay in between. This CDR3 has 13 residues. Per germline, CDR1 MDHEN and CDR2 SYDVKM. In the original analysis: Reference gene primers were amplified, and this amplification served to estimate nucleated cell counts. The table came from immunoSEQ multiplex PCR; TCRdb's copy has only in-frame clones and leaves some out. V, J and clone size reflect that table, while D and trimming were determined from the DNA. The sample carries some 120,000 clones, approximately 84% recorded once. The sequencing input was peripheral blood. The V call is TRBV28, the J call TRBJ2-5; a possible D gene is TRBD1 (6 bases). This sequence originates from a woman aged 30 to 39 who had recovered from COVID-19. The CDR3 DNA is TGTGCCAGCAGTTTACCCAGGGGTGAGACCCAGTACTTC. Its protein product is CASSLPRGETQYF.